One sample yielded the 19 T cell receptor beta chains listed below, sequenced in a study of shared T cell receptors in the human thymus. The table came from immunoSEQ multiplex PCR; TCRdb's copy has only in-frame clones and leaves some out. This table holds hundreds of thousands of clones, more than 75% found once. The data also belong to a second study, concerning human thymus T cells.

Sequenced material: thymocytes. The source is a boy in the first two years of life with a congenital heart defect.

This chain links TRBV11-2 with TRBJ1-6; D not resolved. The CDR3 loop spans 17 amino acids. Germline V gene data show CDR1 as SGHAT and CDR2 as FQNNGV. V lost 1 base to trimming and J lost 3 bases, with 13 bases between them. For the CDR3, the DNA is TGTGCCAGCAGCTTAGTCGCTTCGGGGATCTATAATTCACCCCTCCACTTT. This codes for CASSLVASGIYNSPLHF.

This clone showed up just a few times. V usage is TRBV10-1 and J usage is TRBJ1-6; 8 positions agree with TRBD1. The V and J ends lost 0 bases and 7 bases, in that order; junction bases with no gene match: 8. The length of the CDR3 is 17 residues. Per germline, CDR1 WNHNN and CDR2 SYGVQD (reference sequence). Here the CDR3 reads CASSESPGGRGNSPLHF. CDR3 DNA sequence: TGCGCCAGCAGTGAGTCTCCAGGGGGCAGAGGGAATTCACCCCTCCACTTT.

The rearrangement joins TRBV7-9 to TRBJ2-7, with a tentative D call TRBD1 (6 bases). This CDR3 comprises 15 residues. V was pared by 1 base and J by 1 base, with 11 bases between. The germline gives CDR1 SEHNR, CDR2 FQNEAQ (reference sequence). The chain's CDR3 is CASSLGVRGSYEQYF. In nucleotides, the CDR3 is TGTGCCAGCAGCTTAGGGGTCAGGGGATCCTACGAGCAGTACTTC.

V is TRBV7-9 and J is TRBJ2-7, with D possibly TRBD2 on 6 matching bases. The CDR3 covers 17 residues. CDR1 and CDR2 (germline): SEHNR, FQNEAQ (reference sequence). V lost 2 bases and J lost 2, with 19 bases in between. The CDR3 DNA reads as TGTGCCAGCAGCTTACAACGGGGGAAGTTCTTCACCTACGAGCAGTACTTC. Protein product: CASSLQRGKFFTYEQYF.

The CDR3: CASSRLRGTEAFF. As DNA, the CDR3 is TGTGCCAGCAGTCGTCTGCGGGGGACTGAAGCTTTCTTT. V and J are TRBV27 and TRBJ1-1; the D gene is possibly TRBD1 (5 bases). Trimming removed 5 bases from V and 5 bases from J, with 12 bases in between. The CDR3 length is 13 residues. CDR1 is MNHEY and CDR2 is SMNVEV in the germline V gene (reference sequence).

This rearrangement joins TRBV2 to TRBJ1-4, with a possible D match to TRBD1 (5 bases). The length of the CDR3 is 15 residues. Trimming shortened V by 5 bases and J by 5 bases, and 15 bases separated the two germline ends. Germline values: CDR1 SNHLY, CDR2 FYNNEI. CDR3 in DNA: TGTGCCAGCAGTTTCGGCAGGGAGGACAATGAAAAACTGTTTTTT. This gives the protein CASSFGREDNEKLFF.

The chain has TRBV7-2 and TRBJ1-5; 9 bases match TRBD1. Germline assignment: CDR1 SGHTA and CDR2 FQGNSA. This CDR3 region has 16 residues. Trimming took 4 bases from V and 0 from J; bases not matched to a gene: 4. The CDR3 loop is CASSSTGGPSNQPQHF. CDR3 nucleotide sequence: TGTGCCAGCAGCTCAACAGGGGGCCCTAGCAATCAGCCCCAGCATTTT.

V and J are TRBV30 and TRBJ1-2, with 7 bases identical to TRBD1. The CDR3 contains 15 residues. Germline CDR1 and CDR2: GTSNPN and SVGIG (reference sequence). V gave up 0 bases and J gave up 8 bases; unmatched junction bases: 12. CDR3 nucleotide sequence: TGTGCCTGGAGTGTACCCTGGAGACAGGGAAACGGCTACACCTTC. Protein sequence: CAWSVPWRQGNGYTF.

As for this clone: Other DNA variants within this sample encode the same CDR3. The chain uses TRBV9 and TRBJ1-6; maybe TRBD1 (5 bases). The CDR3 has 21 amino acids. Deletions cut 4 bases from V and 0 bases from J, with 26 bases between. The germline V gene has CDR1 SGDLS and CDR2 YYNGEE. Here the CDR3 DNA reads TGTGCCAGCAGCACCCGTAGAGATCCCCCGGGGGAGAGCTCCTATAATTCACCCCTCCACTTT. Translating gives CASSTRRDPPGESSYNSPLHF.

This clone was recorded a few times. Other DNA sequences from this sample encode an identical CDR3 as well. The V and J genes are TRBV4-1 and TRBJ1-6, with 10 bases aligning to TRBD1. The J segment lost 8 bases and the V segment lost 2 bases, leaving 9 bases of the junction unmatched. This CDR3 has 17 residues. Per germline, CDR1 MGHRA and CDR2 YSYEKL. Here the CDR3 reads CASSQRHDRGQDSPLHF. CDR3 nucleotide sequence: TGCGCCAGCAGCCAAAGGCACGACAGGGGGCAAGATTCACCCCTCCACTTT.

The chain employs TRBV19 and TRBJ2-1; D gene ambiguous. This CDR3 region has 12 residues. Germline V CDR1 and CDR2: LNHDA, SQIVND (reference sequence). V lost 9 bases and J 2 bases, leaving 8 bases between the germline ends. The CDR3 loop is CASPPAYNEQFF. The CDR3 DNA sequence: TGTGCCAGCCCCCCCGCCTACAATGAGCAGTTCTTC.

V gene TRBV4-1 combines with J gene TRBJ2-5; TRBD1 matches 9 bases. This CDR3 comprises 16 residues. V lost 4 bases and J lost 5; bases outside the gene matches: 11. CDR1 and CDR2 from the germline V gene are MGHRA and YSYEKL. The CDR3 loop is CASSRMRDRVEETQYF. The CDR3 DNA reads TGCGCCAGCAGCCGCATGCGGGACAGGGTCGAGGAGACCCAGTACTTC.

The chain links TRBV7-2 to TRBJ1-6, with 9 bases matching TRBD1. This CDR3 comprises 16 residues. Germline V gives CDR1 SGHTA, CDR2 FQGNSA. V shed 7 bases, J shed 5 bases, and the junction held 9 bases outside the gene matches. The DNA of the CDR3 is TGTGCCAGCACCCGGACAGGGGCTAAAAATAATTCACCCCTCCACTTT. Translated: CASTRTGAKNNSPLHF. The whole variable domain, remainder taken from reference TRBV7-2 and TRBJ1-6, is GAGVSQSPSNKVTEKGKDVELRCDPISGHTALYWYRQSLGQGLEFLIYFQGNSAPDKSGLPSDRFSAERTGGSVSTLTIQRTQQEDSAVYLCASTRTGAKNNSPLHFGNGTRLTVT.

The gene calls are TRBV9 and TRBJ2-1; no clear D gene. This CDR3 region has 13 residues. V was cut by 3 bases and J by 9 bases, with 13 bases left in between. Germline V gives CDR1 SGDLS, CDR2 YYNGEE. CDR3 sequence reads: CASSARYSLEQFF. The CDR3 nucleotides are TGTGCCAGCAGCGCCCGCTATAGCCTTGAGCAGTTCTTC.

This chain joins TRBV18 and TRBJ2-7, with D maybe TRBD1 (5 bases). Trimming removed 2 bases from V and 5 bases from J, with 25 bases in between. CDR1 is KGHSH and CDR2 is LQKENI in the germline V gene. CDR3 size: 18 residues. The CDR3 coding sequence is TGTGCCAGCTCACCAAAATTCGGGTTTGGGCAGGGTGCCCACGAGCAGTACTTC. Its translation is CASSPKFGFGQGAHEQYF.

The CDR3: CASSPRGRGNYEQYF. CDR3 coding DNA: TGTGCCAGCAGTCCTCGTGGCAGGGGCAACTACGAGCAGTACTTC. The V and J genes are TRBV6-5 and TRBJ2-7; tentative D call: TRBD1 (6 bases). The CDR3 consists of 15 residues. The V gene lost 5 bases and the J gene lost 3 bases, with 17 bases spanning the gap. Germline V gene lookup returns CDR1 MNHEY and CDR2 SVGAGI.

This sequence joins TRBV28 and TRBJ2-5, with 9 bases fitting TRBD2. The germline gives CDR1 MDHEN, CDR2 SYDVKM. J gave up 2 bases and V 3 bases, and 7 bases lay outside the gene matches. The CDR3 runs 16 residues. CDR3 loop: CASSFVLAGKQETQYF. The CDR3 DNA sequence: TGTGCCAGCAGTTTTGTTCTAGCGGGGAAACAAGAGACCCAGTACTTC.

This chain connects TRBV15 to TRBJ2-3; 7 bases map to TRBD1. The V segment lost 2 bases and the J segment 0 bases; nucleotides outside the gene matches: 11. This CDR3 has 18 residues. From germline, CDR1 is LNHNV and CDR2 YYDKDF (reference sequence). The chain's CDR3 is CATSRPGTDRKSTDTQYF. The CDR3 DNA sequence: TGTGCCACCAGCAGACCAGGTACGGACAGGAAAAGCACAGATACGCAGTATTTT.

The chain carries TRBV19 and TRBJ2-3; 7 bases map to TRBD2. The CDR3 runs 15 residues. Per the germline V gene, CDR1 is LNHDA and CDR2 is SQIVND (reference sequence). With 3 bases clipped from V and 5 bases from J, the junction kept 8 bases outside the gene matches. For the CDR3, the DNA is TGTGCCAGTAGTATGGGTGGGAGGGCCCAAGATACGCAGTATTTT. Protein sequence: CASSMGGRAQDTQYF.